These 30 T cell receptor beta chains were sequenced from one sample in a study of long-term antiretroviral therapy in people with HIV (dated 2022 in TCRdb). Sequencing of the TRB variable region was done with the immunoSEQ hsTCRB v3.0 assay at survey level resolution. In TCRdb, the immuneACCESS table is reduced to in-frame sequences with V and J assigned. These tables do not hold every clone; where another copy was compared, an unresolved V gene accounts for under half, and the others remain unexplained. In this sample the table shows about 23,000 clones, over 80% of which occur a single time. The leading ten clones occupy 23% of the sample. Sequencing used unsorted PBMCs, obtained 0.4 years after starting antiretroviral therapy. The receptors shown here come from a man aged 50 or older with HIV.

The chain employs TRBV30 and TRBJ2-7; D call uncertain. Germline assignment: CDR1 GTSNPN and CDR2 SVGIG (reference sequence). The V end lost 3 bases, the J end lost 0 bases, and 9 bases lay between the germline ends. This CDR3 is 13 amino acids long. The CDR3 nucleotides read TGTGCCTGGAGCCGGGCCGGCTCCTACGAGCAGTACTTC. This gives the protein CAWSRAGSYEQYF.

This clone occurred once. The gene calls are TRBV6-6 and TRBJ2-7; TRBD2 aligns across 14 bases. Germline loops: CDR1 MNHNY, CDR2 SVGAGI (reference sequence). The CDR3 sequence is 14 residues long. V lost 7 bases and J lost 4; bases outside the gene matches: 3. This chain's CDR3 is CASTGTSGGYEQYF. The DNA of the CDR3 is TGTGCCAGCACCGGGACTAGCGGGGGTTACGAGCAGTACTTC.

V usage is TRBV7-9 and J usage is TRBJ1-2, with D maybe TRBD1 (6 bases). The V and J ends lost 5 bases and 2 bases respectively, with 21 bases between them. Germline assignment: CDR1 SEHNR and CDR2 FQNEAQ (reference sequence). This CDR3 has 17 amino acids. CDR3 sequence (DNA): TGTGCCAGCAGCCCCGTCCGTTCGGGGGCGCGAAACTATGGCTACACCTTC. Its protein is CASSPVRSGARNYGYTF.

The V call is TRBV14, the J call TRBJ1-2; D unresolved. The CDR3 has 15 residues. Trimming took 0 bases from V and 7 from J, leaving 15 bases between them. Germline V gives CDR1 SGHDN, CDR2 FVKESK. CDR3 in DNA: TGTGCCAGCAGCCAAGAAGGGTACCGCTCCGGTGGCTACACCTTC. Protein: CASSQEGYRSGGYTF.

The chain is built from TRBV10-1 and TRBJ1-6; 8 bases match TRBD1. Losses at the gene ends were 3 bases for V and 2 bases for J; bases not matched to a gene: 3. The length of the CDR3 is 16 residues. CDR1 and CDR2 (germline): WNHNN, SYGVQD (reference sequence). CDR3 amino acids: CASSDQDRAYNSPLHF. CDR3 nucleotides: TGCGCCAGCAGTGACCAGGACAGGGCCTATAATTCACCCCTCCACTTT.

The V call is TRBV4-3, the J call TRBJ1-1, with D tentatively TRBD1 (6 bases). The CDR3 runs 15 residues. From germline, CDR1 is LGHNA and CDR2 YSLEER. V gave up 5 bases and J gave up 4 bases, with 17 bases separating them. CDR3: CASSLYFGTITEAFF. The CDR3, as DNA: TGCGCCAGCAGCTTATATTTCGGGACAATCACTGAAGCTTTCTTT.

This sequence joins TRBV15 and TRBJ1-4, with D hard to call. With 1 base removed from V and 5 bases from J, the gap between germline ends came to 11 bases. Germline CDR1 and CDR2: LNHNV and YYDKDF (reference sequence). CDR3 length: 15 residues. DNA of the CDR3: TGTGCCACCAGCAGAGGAGGTAGCCAGAATGAAAAACTGTTTTTT. Translated, it gives CATSRGGSQNEKLFF.

This chain connects TRBV9 to TRBJ2-1; TRBD2 agrees at 8 bases. The CDR3 consists of 15 residues. Germline trimming cut 3 bases from V and 1 base from J; bases unmatched to any gene: 3. Germline V lookup: CDR1 SGDLS, CDR2 YYNGEE. The DNA of the CDR3 is TGTGCCAGCAGCGGCGGGGGGAAATCCTACAATGAGCAGTTCTTC. This codes for CASSGGGKSYNEQFF.

V usage is TRBV9 and J usage is TRBJ1-3; D not certain. V dropped 2 bases and J dropped 6 bases, with 12 bases sitting between them. CDR1 is SGDLS, CDR2 YYNGEE, per germline. The length of the CDR3 is 14 residues. DNA of the CDR3: TGTGCCAGCAGCGTTCAACAGAGCGAAAACACCATATATTTT. Encoded protein: CASSVQQSENTIYF.

This clone occurred a few times. The chain employs TRBV7-2 and TRBJ1-2; 11 bases fit TRBD1. Trimming cost V 5 bases and J 7 bases; bases outside gene matches: 6. Germline V gene data show CDR1 as SGHTA and CDR2 as FQGNSA. This CDR3 has 14 residues. The CDR3 loop reads CASSADRGRSGYTF. The CDR3 nucleotides are TGTGCCAGCAGCGCGGACAGGGGGCGAAGTGGCTACACCTTC.

The chain recombines TRBV4-3 with TRBJ2-2; TRBD1 or TRBD2 may be the D gene (6 bases each). Trimming left V 0 bases short and J 5 bases short, with 13 bases between. The CDR3 totals 16 residues. Germline V gene sequence: CDR1 LGHNA, CDR2 YSLEER. CDR3 DNA sequence: TGCGCCAGCAGCCAAGAGGTGGGGGGCGGGACCGGGGAGCTGTTTTTT. This encodes CASSQEVGGGTGELFF.

The rearrangement links TRBV7-3 to TRBJ2-1; TRBD2 might be the D (6 bases). CDR3 length: 15 residues. Germline CDR1 SGHTA, CDR2 FQGTGA. Trimming left V 5 bases short and J 7 bases short, with 18 bases between. The CDR3 sequence is CASSLAPVPWNEQFF. The CDR3 DNA sequence: TGTGCCAGCAGCCTAGCGCCGGTGCCCTGGAATGAGCAGTTCTTC.

The V call is TRBV19, the J call TRBJ1-1, with D possibly TRBD1 on 5 matching bases. Trimming took 10 bases from V and 3 from J, leaving 9 bases between them. The CDR3 loop spans 11 amino acids. Germline V gene sequence: CDR1 LNHDA, CDR2 SQIVND (reference sequence). The CDR3 loop reads CATTGYTEAFF. The CDR3 DNA sequence: TGTGCCACTACAGGTTACACTGAAGCTTTCTTT. Looking up the rest from reference TRBV19 and TRBJ1-1 gives the full variable domain: DGGITQSPKYLFRKEGQNVTLSCEQNLNHDAMYWYRQDPGQGLRLIYYSQIVNDFQKGDIAEGYSVSREKKESFPLTVTSAQKNPTAFYLCATTGYTEAFFGQGTRLTVV.

The genes are TRBV7-8 and TRBJ2-5; no clear D gene. The CDR3 contains 14 residues. Germline V lookup: CDR1 SGHVS, CDR2 FQNEAQ. Trimming cost V 5 bases and J 2 bases, with 12 bases left between them. The DNA for the CDR3 is TGTGCCAGCAGCCCCCCTCTAGGGCAAGAGACCCAGTACTTC. Translating it yields CASSPPLGQETQYF.

The chain carries TRBV4-1 and TRBJ2-2; 7 nucleotides align to TRBD1. This CDR3 region has 17 residues. Germline assignment: CDR1 MGHRA and CDR2 YSYEKL. With 0 bases clipped from V and 1 base from J, the junction kept 5 bases outside the gene matches. The CDR3 DNA sequence: TGCGCCAGCAGCCAAGATCAGAACAGGGGGAACACCGGGGAGCTGTTTTTT. It encodes CASSQDQNRGNTGELFF.

A few counts support this clone. The rearrangement uses TRBV2 and TRBJ2-1, with 7 positions matching TRBD1. The junction had 10 bases not matched to a gene; V was cut back by 10 bases and J by 4 bases. Germline CDR1 is SNHLY and CDR2 is FYNNEI. There are 14 residues in the CDR3. The CDR3 region has the DNA TGTGCCATATACGACAGGGACCAATACAATGAGCAGTTCTTC. This codes for CAIYDRDQYNEQFF.

The genes are TRBV2 and TRBJ2-5; D is tentatively TRBD1 or TRBD2 (5 bases each). The germline V gene encodes CDR1 SNHLY and CDR2 FYNNEI. The CDR3 contains 14 residues. V lost 6 bases to trimming and J lost 4 bases, with 15 bases between them. The CDR3 here is CASSLGTRGETQYF. As DNA, the CDR3 is TGTGCCAGCAGCCTCGGGACCCGCGGAGAGACCCAGTACTTC.

There are a few counts of this clone. The chain combines TRBV11-2 with TRBJ1-2; the D gene is possibly TRBD1 (5 bases). This CDR3 spans 14 amino acids. The germline V gene has CDR1 SGHAT and CDR2 FQNNGV. Deletions cut 7 bases from V and 4 bases from J, with 16 bases between. The CDR3 DNA is TGTGCCAGCACTCCTTCGTGGAGGGGCTATGGCTACACCTTC. It codes for CASTPSWRGYGYTF.

This chain joins TRBV10-2 and TRBJ1-1; the D gene is possibly TRBD1 (5 bases). Trimming took 10 bases from V and 3 from J, leaving 18 bases between them. Per germline, CDR1 WSHSY and CDR2 SAAADI. CDR3 size: 14 residues. The DNA of the CDR3 is TGCGCCACCCTACCCTCGACAGCGGACACTGAAGCTTTCTTT. Its protein is CATLPSTADTEAFF.

This clone occurred once. The V and J genes are TRBV7-8 and TRBJ1-3; possible D gene TRBD1, 5 bases. Germline values: CDR1 SGHVS, CDR2 FQNEAQ. The length of the CDR3 is 16 residues. V lost 0 bases and J 9 bases, leaving 18 bases between the germline ends. CDR3 region: CASSLAPGTAGTTIYF. In DNA, the CDR3 is TGTGCCAGCAGCTTAGCGCCCGGGACGGCGGGTACCACCATATATTTT.

This clone was recorded only once. The CDR3 coding sequence is TGTGCCAGCAGGGACGATGGGGGACAGCCCCAGCATTTT. Translation: CASRDDGGQPQHF. This chain links TRBV2 with TRBJ1-5, with a tentative D call TRBD1 (5 bases). This CDR3 is built from 13 residues. V dropped 6 bases and J dropped 7 bases, with 13 bases sitting between them. Germline CDR1 reads SNHLY; CDR2 reads FYNNEI.

The gene calls are TRBV10-1 and TRBJ2-6; possibly TRBD1 for D (6 bases). Trimming removed 5 bases from V and 1 base from J, with 12 bases in between. The CDR3 is 16 amino acids. Germline V gene sequence: CDR1 WNHNN, CDR2 SYGVQD (reference sequence). Here the CDR3 reads CASSNSQGSGANVLTF. For the CDR3, the DNA is TGCGCCAGCAGTAACTCCCAGGGGTCTGGGGCCAACGTCCTGACTTTC.

The chain uses TRBV18 and TRBJ1-1, with D perhaps TRBD1 (5 bases). Germline lookup yields CDR1 KGHSH and CDR2 LQKENI. The CDR3 runs 14 residues. V was pared by 8 bases and J by 6 bases, with 19 bases between. CDR3 residues: CASLPVEGSAEAFF. CDR3 sequence (DNA): TGTGCCAGCCTACCTGTTGAGGGGTCGGCTGAAGCTTTCTTT.

The CDR3 sequence is CATSVRGDGYTF. CDR3 nucleotide sequence: TGTGCCACCAGTGTCAGGGGAGATGGCTACACCTTC. The chain employs TRBV15 and TRBJ1-2; TRBD1 is a possible D gene (6 bases). The germline V and J ends were trimmed by 6 bases and 6 bases, with 11 bases remaining between them. The CDR3 totals 12 residues. Germline CDR1 reads LNHNV; CDR2 reads YYDKDF (reference sequence).

The chain is built from TRBV19 and TRBJ1-5; D gene uncertain. This CDR3 is built from 14 residues. V was shortened by 3 bases and J by 0 bases, with 6 bases between the two germline ends. Germline-derived CDR1 and CDR2 are LNHDA and SQIVND (reference sequence). DNA for the CDR3: TGTGCCAGTAGTATTGAGATTAGCAATCAGCCCCAGCATTTT. Residues: CASSIEISNQPQHF.

This clone was counted once. This chain links TRBV7-9 with TRBJ1-1, with 8 bases identical to TRBD1. Per the germline V gene, CDR1 is SEHNR and CDR2 is FQNEAQ (reference sequence). The CDR3 length is 14 residues. The junction had 14 bases not matched to a gene; V was cut back by 6 bases and J by 11 bases. The DNA of the CDR3 is TGTGCCAGCAGTGGGGACAGGAACAGTTTGGAGGCTTTCTTT. Translating gives CASSGDRNSLEAFF.

V and J are TRBV5-5 and TRBJ1-6; TRBD1 might be the D (6 bases). From germline, CDR1 is SGHKS and CDR2 YYEKEE (reference sequence). The CDR3 runs to 14 residues. Trimming shortened V by 0 bases and J by 9 bases, and 10 bases separated the two germline ends. The CDR3: CASSLGQGSSPLHF. CDR3 nucleotide sequence: TGTGCCAGCAGCTTGGGGCAGGGGAGTTCACCCCTCCACTTT.

As regards this clone: Mismatch with germline at one junction end may stem from a read error. The chain is built from TRBV7-7 and TRBJ2-2; TRBD1 aligns across 12 bases. There are 16 residues in the CDR3. The germline V gene has CDR1 SSHAT and CDR2 FNYEAQ (reference sequence). This CDR3 is CASSLGTGGNTGELFF. For the CDR3, the DNA is TGTGCTAGCAGCTTAGGGACAGGGGGCAACACCGGGGAGCTGTTTTTT.

The chain joins TRBV5-5 to TRBJ1-6, with 7 positions matching TRBD1. Germline CDR1 and CDR2: SGHKS and YYEKEE (reference sequence). The ends lost 0 bases at V and 9 bases at J; junction bases unmatched: 9. The CDR3 totals 16 residues. The CDR3 nucleotides are TGTGCCAGCAGCTTGGCCGGGACAGCTCGTTCTTCACCCCTCCACTTT. This gives the protein CASSLAGTARSSPLHF.

V is TRBV19 and J is TRBJ1-1; D is unresolved. CDR1 LNHDA and CDR2 SQIVND come from the germline V gene (reference sequence). V lost 8 bases and J lost 0, with 13 bases in between. The CDR3 extends over 14 amino acids. CDR3 nucleotide sequence: TGTGCCAGTCGGCCCCTGCAGGTGAACACTGAAGCTTTCTTT. Its protein is CASRPLQVNTEAFF.